The 15 T cell receptor beta chains below all came from one sample that was sequenced in a study of molecular identifiers for immune sequencing clone quantification. TCRdb fed the PCR reads into MiXCR, producing one record per CDR3 protein. There are tens of thousands of distinct CDR3 sequences in the sample; just over 35% occur only once, and 3% to 4% lies in the top ten. What was sequenced was naive CD8+ T cells from blood, with Jurkat cell RNA spiked in. Subset reported: FACS-sorted CD8+CD4-CCR7+CD45RA+ naive T cells. The receptors derive from a human donor in good health. Some libraries in this study had Jurkat cell RNA spiked in.

This clonotype showed up just a few times. This chain uses TRBV4-1 with TRBJ2-1; D remains ambiguous. CDR3 length: 15 amino acids. V was pared by 0 bases and J by 6 bases, with 12 bases between. CDR1 MGHRA and CDR2 YSYEKL come from the germline V gene. The CDR3: CASSQDDLESNEQFF. Here the CDR3 DNA reads TGCGCCAGCAGCCAAGATGACCTAGAAAGCAATGAGCAGTTCTTC.

The chain employs TRBV7-2 and TRBJ2-5, with a weak D call TRBD2 (5 bases). The CDR3 loop spans 13 amino acids. V was pared by 6 bases and J by 4 bases, with 12 bases between. The germline V gene encodes CDR1 SGHTA and CDR2 FQGNSA. CDR3 sequence: CASRAVGGETQYF. Written as DNA, the CDR3 is TGTGCCAGCAGAGCGGTGGGCGGAGAGACCCAGTACTTC.

For this clonotype: A junction boundary mismatches the germline segment, possibly from a read error. In DNA, the CDR3 is TGTGCCAGCAGTTTTGGGGAATCCTACAATGAGCAGATCTTC. Amino acids: CASSFGESYNEQIF. The chain joins TRBV6-2 or TRBV6-3 to TRBJ2-1; D remains ambiguous. The CDR3 is 14 residues long. Germline V gene data show CDR1 as MNHEY and CDR2 as SVGEGT.

This clonotype was picked up many times. This chain uses TRBV7-6 with TRBJ1-3; D not certain. The ends were cut back, 5 bases at V and 2 bases at J, with 10 bases in the middle. Germline V CDR1 and CDR2: SGHVS, FNYEAQ. This CDR3 has 14 residues. Written as DNA, the CDR3 is TGTGCCAGCAGCGCTTCAGGAGCTGGAAACACCATATATTTT. It yields the protein CASSASGAGNTIYF.

V gene TRBV27 combines with J gene TRBJ2-7; 9 nucleotides agree with TRBD2. With 5 bases clipped from V and 4 bases from J, the junction kept 9 bases outside the gene matches. The CDR3 totals 15 residues. CDR1 MNHEY and CDR2 SMNVEV come from the germline V gene (reference sequence). The CDR3 DNA reads TGTGCCAGCAGTCCGACGGAGACTAGCGGTTACGAGCAGTACTTC. Its protein is CASSPTETSGYEQYF.

This CDR3 is CATRGGTSDTDTQYF. The CDR3 bases are TGTGCCACCAGGGGAGGGACTAGCGACACAGATACGCAGTATTTT. This chain connects TRBV24-1 to TRBJ2-3, with TRBD2 identical over 10 bases. Trimming cost V 7 bases and J 2 bases; bases outside gene matches: 5. CDR3 size: 15 residues. Germline values: CDR1 KGHDR, CDR2 SFDVKD.

About this clonotype: A junction boundary mismatches the germline segment, possibly from a read error. The V call is TRBV6-2 or TRBV6-3, the J call TRBJ1-5; 7 positions agree with TRBD1. The CDR3 spans 13 residues. The germline V gene has CDR1 MNHEY and CDR2 SVGEGT. The CDR3 region has the DNA TGTGCCAGCAATGACAGGGTTAGCCAGCCCCAGCAGTTT. This translates into CASNDRVSQPQQF.

This chain joins TRBV13 and TRBJ1-2; no reliable D call. V lost 0 bases, J lost 5 bases, and 7 bases lay in between. The length of the CDR3 is 13 residues. Germline lookup yields CDR1 PRHDT and CDR2 FYEKMQ (reference sequence). The CDR3 loop reads CASSLGPPYGYTF. The CDR3, as DNA: TGTGCCAGCAGCTTAGGGCCTCCTTATGGCTACACCTTC.

This clonotype was seen a handful of times. This chain links TRBV3-1 with TRBJ2-1, with TRBD1 identical over 8 bases. The CDR3 is 16 residues long. Germline V gene sequence: CDR1 LGHDT, CDR2 YNNKEL (reference sequence). V lost 0 bases and J lost 9; bases outside the gene matches: 10. Here the CDR3 reads CASSQDPWTGSGEQFF. CDR3 nucleotides: TGTGCCAGCAGCCAAGATCCTTGGACAGGGTCCGGTGAGCAGTTCTTC.

Note on this clonotype: Just one base apart from a much larger clone, this may be a read error. DNA of the CDR3: TGTGCCAGCAGGGGACTCGGTCAAGGTACGCAGTATTTT. This translates into CASRGLGQGTQYF. The gene calls are TRBV12-3 or TRBV12-4 and TRBJ2-3; maybe TRBD2 (6 bases). This CDR3 comprises 13 residues. V lost 6 bases, J lost 8 bases, and 15 bases lay in between.

Concerning this clonotype itself: This sequence may be a read error, since a much larger clone differs from it by one base. The V gene is TRBV19, the J gene TRBJ1-5; the D gene is possibly TRBD1 (5 bases). Germline lookup yields CDR1 LNHDA and CDR2 SQIVND (reference sequence). This CDR3 region has 13 residues. As DNA, the CDR3 is TGTGCCAGTTGTATTCTAGGGGATCAGCCCCAGCATTTT. Amino acids: CASCILGDQPQHF.

This clonotype was detected a few times. The V gene is TRBV28, the J gene TRBJ1-5; D is possibly TRBD1 (5 bases). Per the germline V gene, CDR1 is MDHEN and CDR2 is SYDVKM. V was pared by 2 bases and J by 7 bases, with 15 bases between. CDR3 length: 15 residues. CDR3 sequence (DNA): TGTGCCAGCAGTTTACGGGGGGAAGGCGGGCAGCCCCAGCATTTT. As protein: CASSLRGEGGQPQHF. Drawing the rest from reference TRBV28 and TRBJ1-5, the complete variable domain is DVKVTQSSRYLVKRTGEKVFLECVQDMDHENMFWYRQDPGLGLRLIYFSYDVKMKEKGDIPEGYSVSREKKERFSLILESASTNQTSMYLCASSLRGEGGQPQHFGDGTRLSIL.

This clonotype was seen just once. An end of the junction differs from the germline gene, which may be a read error. The chain's CDR3 is CACSLLTGGGSPLHF. In DNA, the CDR3 is TGTGCCTGCAGTTTACTGACAGGGGGGGGTTCACCCCTCCACTTT. The J gene is TRBJ1-6, the V gene TRBV27; TRBD1 matches 9 bases. CDR3 size: 15 residues. Germline V gives CDR1 MNHEY, CDR2 SMNVEV (reference sequence).

This chain uses TRBV6-2 or TRBV6-3 with TRBJ1-5; 7 bases map to TRBD1. CDR1 is MNHEY and CDR2 is SVGEGT in the germline V gene. The V gene end was trimmed by 4 bases and the J gene end by 3 bases; junction bases not matched to a gene: 6. The CDR3 runs to 15 residues. CDR3 bases: TGTGCCAGCAGTTTCTTTCAGGGGGTCAATCAGCCCCAGCATTTT. As protein: CASSFFQGVNQPQHF.

This clonotype was seen more than once but under ten times. This rearrangement joins TRBV10-3 to TRBJ2-2; a weak D match, TRBD1 (5 bases). The germline CDR1 and CDR2 sequences are ENHRY and SYGVKD. The CDR3 is 16 residues long. Trimming left V 0 bases short and J 4 bases short, with 12 bases between. CDR3 nucleotides: TGTGCCATCAGTGAGTCATGGACATATTCCACCGGGGAGCTGTTTTTT. Translating it yields CAISESWTYSTGELFF.